This TCR beta chain was captured in a study of blood T cells in healthy people across ages. The CDR3 has 12 residues. Trimming pared 3 bases from V and 7 bases from J, leaving 10 bases between. Germline V gives CDR1 DFQATT, CDR2 SNEGSKA (reference sequence). It was with a sample-barcoded 5' primer and a J-beta primer mix that a second PCR of roughly 6 to 12 cycles was run. Using its own MiXCR run on the 5' RACE reads, TCRdb lists one record per CDR3 protein. The sample has over 1,300,000 distinct CDR3 sequences, 55% to 75% seen once. The TCR sequence derives from a young man in good health. The sample comprised blood. V gene TRBV20-1 combines with J gene TRBJ2-4; a weak D match, TRBD1 (5 bases). The CDR3 spells CSASEPGNIQYF. The CDR3 DNA reads TGCAGTGCTAGTGAGCCAGGGAACATTCAGTACTTC.